This T cell receptor (beta chain) was obtained from a study of post-analysis software for immune sequencing data. Study outcomes and limitations: When patients were compared with controls, a handful of TRBV segments were more frequent, TRBV5-6, TRBV5-1 and TRBV20-1 among them.

This CDR3 has 12 residues. V was shortened by 2 bases and J by 13 bases, with 12 bases between the two germline ends. CDR1 MDHEN and CDR2 SYDVKM come from the germline V gene. Unique molecular identifiers tagged the TCR beta cDNA libraries. TCRdb recomputed calls from the PCR reads with MiXCR, one row per CDR3 protein. This table holds 650,000 to 850,000 distinct CDR3 sequences, 46% found once. Regarding this clonotype: Its antigen is not identified.

The chain couples TRBV28 to TRBJ2-1; possibly TRBD1 for D (5 bases). Sequencing input: blood. The receptor was isolated from a girl aged 10 to 17 with multiple sclerosis. The DNA of the CDR3 is TGTGCCAGCAGTTTAGATAAGGGGCCCCAGTTCTTC. Translating gives CASSLDKGPQFF.